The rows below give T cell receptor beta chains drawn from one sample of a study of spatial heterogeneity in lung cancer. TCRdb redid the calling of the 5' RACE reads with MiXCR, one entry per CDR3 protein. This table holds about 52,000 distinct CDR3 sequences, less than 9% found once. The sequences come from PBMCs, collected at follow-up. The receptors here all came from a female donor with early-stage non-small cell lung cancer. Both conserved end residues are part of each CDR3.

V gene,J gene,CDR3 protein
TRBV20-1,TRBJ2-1,CSARDVGGNPNEQFF
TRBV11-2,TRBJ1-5,CASSSSGTIRNQPQHF
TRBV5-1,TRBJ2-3,CASSKRGSTDTQYF
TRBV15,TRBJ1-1,CATSRPLPPNTEAFF
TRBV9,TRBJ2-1,CASSVTSGQGNNEQFF
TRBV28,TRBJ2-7,CASSFPGEISYEQYF
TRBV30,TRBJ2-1,CAWSGLAGLYNEQFF
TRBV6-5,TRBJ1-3,CASTQSTSGNTIYF
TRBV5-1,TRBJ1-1,CASSLLSAGDTEAFF
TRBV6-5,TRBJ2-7,CASSWDREDEQYF
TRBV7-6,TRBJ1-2,CASSLARRGAYGYTF
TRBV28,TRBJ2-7,CASSLTGTAYEQYF
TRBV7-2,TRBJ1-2,CASSLVLGTAIQVYGYTF
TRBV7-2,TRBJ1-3,CASSSRIWDTIYF
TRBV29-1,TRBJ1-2,CSVEFRVGGYTF
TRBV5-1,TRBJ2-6,CASSLAPTGSSGANVLTF
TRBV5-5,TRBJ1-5,CASSLNEGNQPQHF
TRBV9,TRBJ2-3,CASSATTSGGRRTDTQYF
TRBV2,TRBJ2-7,CASSWAPGPYEQYF
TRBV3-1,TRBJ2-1,CASSQNYGLGINEQFF
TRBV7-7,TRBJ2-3,CASSMGGAYTDTQYF
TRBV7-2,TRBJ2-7,CASSWVAVQSSYEQYF
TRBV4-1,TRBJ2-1,CASSPGPRTIGNEQFF
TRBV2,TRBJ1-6,CASRPDRDNSPLHF
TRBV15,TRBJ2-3,CATSRDPGRLAGVLPPSTDTQYF
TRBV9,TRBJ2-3,CASRGYRGTDTQYF
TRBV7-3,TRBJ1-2,CASSLSGTGYTF
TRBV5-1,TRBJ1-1,CASSLAGGLAFF
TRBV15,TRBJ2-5,CATSSERAMYQETQYF
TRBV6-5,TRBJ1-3,CASSGDRNTIYF
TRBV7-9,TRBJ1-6,CASRTTGFNSPLHF
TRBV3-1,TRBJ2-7,CASSQDVAGLKYEQYF
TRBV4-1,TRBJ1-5,CASSHRQRDTNQPQHF
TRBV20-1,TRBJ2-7,CSASLPGGGVYEQYF
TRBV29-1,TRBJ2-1,CSVEGLGLGEQFF
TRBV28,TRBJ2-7,CASSLHREDYEQYF
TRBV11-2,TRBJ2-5,CASSLYVGAQETQYF
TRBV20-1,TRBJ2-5,CSAALAGQETQYF
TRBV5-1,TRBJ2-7,CASSLGPTGQQYF
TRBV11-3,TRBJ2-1,CASSKRQGSYNEQFF
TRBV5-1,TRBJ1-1,CASSSDRGRTEAFF
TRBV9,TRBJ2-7,CASSAIPLREQYF
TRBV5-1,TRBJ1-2,CASSSGQGPYGYTF
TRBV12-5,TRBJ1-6,CASGTGTSYNSPLHF
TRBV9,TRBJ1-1,CASSPGGGRFSGATEAFF